The T cell receptor beta chain under discussion was sequenced for a study of Graves' ophthalmopathy and Graves' hyperthyroidism. General study findings and limits: Sensitivity reached 70.59% and specificity under 85% when the model predicted ophthalmopathy progression.

RNA transcripts yielded amplified TCR beta CDR3 regions. Second-round multiplex PCR came after first-round RT-PCR with HTBI primers. TCRdb reprocessed the multiplex PCR reads with MiXCR, giving one entry per CDR3 protein. Seen here are approximately 500,000 distinct CDR3 sequences, approximately 14% observed once, and the top ten hold over 8%. This clonotype was picked up a small number of times. No antigen is known for it. Germline-derived CDR1 and CDR2 are SGHTA and FQGNSA. This CDR3 region has 19 residues. With V trimmed by 0 bases and J by 2 bases, 14 bases remained unmatched. Ophthalmopathy donors' eye disease showed moderate-to-severe activity, CAS of at least 3, NOSPECS of at least 4 and duration under 3 months. Establishment of the diagnosis relied upon clinical symptoms, serum thyroxine, TRAb, thyroid ultrasound and orbital computed tomography.

The TCR comes from a woman aged 30 to 39 with Graves' ophthalmopathy. The rearrangement joins TRBV7-2 to TRBJ1-1; 8 bases map to TRBD1. Specimen: blood. This chain's CDR3 is CASSLARTGRLGGNTEAFF. DNA of the CDR3: TGTGCCAGCAGCTTAGCGAGGACAGGGCGTTTGGGAGGAAACACTGAAGCTTTCTTT. Full variable domain (rest looked up from reference TRBV7-2 and TRBJ1-1): GAGVSQSPSNKVTEKGKDVELRCDPISGHTALYWYRQSLGQGLEFLIYFQGNSAPDKSGLPSDRFSAERTGGSVSTLTIQRTQQEDSAVYLCASSLARTGRLGGNTEAFFGQGTRLTVV.